Presented here are 24 T cell receptor beta chains from one specimen sequenced in a study of prognosis after radiotherapy for stage I lung cancer. With two-round multiplex PCR, TCR beta CDR3 sequences were amplified from genomic DNA. Gene-specific primers for each TRBV and TRBJ gene drove first-round PCR. Each CDR3 protein is one row after TCRdb ran MiXCR on the multiplex PCR reads. The sample includes about 28,000 distinct CDR3 sequences, roughly 31% of them seen just once. This specimen was PBMCs, taken before or after stereotactic body radiation therapy (not recorded which). The origin of the receptors is a donor aged 50 or older with non-small cell lung cancer.

This clonotype showed up many times. This chain uses TRBV28 with TRBJ2-1; 13 bases line up with TRBD2. Per the germline V gene, CDR1 is MDHEN and CDR2 is SYDVKM. The CDR3 runs 17 residues. V gave up 3 bases and J gave up 6 bases; unmatched junction bases: 8. Here the CDR3 reads CASSLAMGLAGTNEQFF. The CDR3 nucleotides read TGTGCCAGCAGTTTGGCAATGGGACTAGCGGGAACCAATGAGCAGTTCTTC.

J is TRBJ2-3 and V is TRBV5-6; D ambiguous. The CDR3 covers 13 residues. V was trimmed by 0 bases and J by 4 bases, leaving 6 bases between them. CDR1 and CDR2 (germline): SGHDT, YYEEEE. CDR3 in amino acids: CASSLDRSDTQYF. In DNA, the CDR3 is TGTGCCAGCAGCTTGGATAGGTCAGATACGCAGTATTTT.

This clonotype was seen ten or more times. The chain combines TRBV27 with TRBJ1-2; 7 nucleotides agree with TRBD1. The CDR3 covers 15 residues. Germline V CDR1 and CDR2: MNHEY, SMNVEV (reference sequence). With V trimmed by 2 bases and J by 6 bases, 9 bases remained unmatched. CDR3 residues: CASSLGAGGIHGYTF. CDR3 sequence (DNA): TGTGCCAGCAGTTTAGGGGCAGGGGGAATACATGGCTACACCTTC.

The sample holds many counts of this clonotype. This may arise from a read error, as a much more abundant clone is one base away. V is TRBV19 and J is TRBJ1-1; TRBD1 matches 9 bases. Germline loops: CDR1 LNHDA, CDR2 SQIVND (reference sequence). J lost 6 bases, V lost 5 bases, and 10 bases had no gene match. This CDR3 has 15 residues. In DNA form, the CDR3 reads TGTGCCAGTAGTCGAACGGGACAGGGTGGCGCTGAAGCTTTCTTT. Translating gives CASSRTGQGGAEAFF.

V and J are TRBV20-1 and TRBJ1-2, with D maybe TRBD1 (5 bases). Germline V gives CDR1 DFQATT, CDR2 SNEGSKA (reference sequence). This CDR3 has 14 residues. V lost 0 bases and J lost 4, with 12 bases in between. Here the CDR3 DNA reads TGCAGTGCTAGAGATACGGACATCGTCTATGGCTACACCTTC. It codes for CSARDTDIVYGYTF.

This clonotype was observed many times. This chain links TRBV7-8 with TRBJ2-2; D may match TRBD1 or TRBD2 (5 bases each). Per germline, CDR1 SGHVS and CDR2 FQNEAQ. Trimming left V 5 bases short and J 4 bases short, with 11 bases between. The CDR3 loop spans 14 amino acids. The CDR3 region has the DNA TGTGCCAGCAGCACGGGGACGATCACCGGGGAGCTGTTTTTT. Amino acid sequence: CASSTGTITGELFF. The whole variable domain, remainder taken from reference TRBV7-8 and TRBJ2-2, is GAGVSQSPRYKVAKRGQDVALRCDPISGHVSLFWYQQALGQGPEFLTYFQNEAQLDKSGLPSDRFFAERPEGSVSTLKIQRTQQEDSAVYLCASSTGTITGELFFGEGSRLTVL.

Turning to this clonotype: Possible read error: a much larger clone is one base away. The rearrangement links TRBV6-1 to TRBJ2-4; D unresolved. The CDR3 runs 12 residues. The germline V gene has CDR1 MNHNS and CDR2 SASEGT. V lost 8 bases to trimming and J lost 5 bases, with 10 bases between them. CDR3 sequence: CASVVAENIQYF. The CDR3 DNA is TGTGCCAGCGTCGTGGCAGAAAACATTCAGTACTTC.

In its sample, this clonotype was seen many times. The genes are TRBV19 and TRBJ1-2; D gene unclear. Germline loops: CDR1 LNHDA, CDR2 SQIVND (reference sequence). The CDR3 spans 16 residues. Between the trimmed V and J ends, which lost 7 bases and 4 bases, there was a span of 22 bases. In DNA, the CDR3 is TGTGCCAGTAATCCTCCAAGGTGGAGACAAACCTATGGCTACACCTTC. This sequence encodes CASNPPRWRQTYGYTF.

This clonotype was seen repeatedly, ten times or more. The rearrangement uses TRBV4-2 and TRBJ1-5; possibly TRBD1 for D (6 bases). Germline CDR1 and CDR2: LGHNA and YNFKEQ. V shed 0 bases and J shed 2 bases, with 14 bases lying between them. This CDR3 is built from 17 residues. The DNA for the CDR3 is TGTGCCAGCAGCCAAGAGGGGGCGGGTTCGGGCAATCAGCCCCAGCATTTT. Amino acids: CASSQEGAGSGNQPQHF.

This clonotype was counted many times. This rearrangement joins TRBV9 to TRBJ2-7; TRBD2 matches at 11 bases. This CDR3 is built from 16 residues. With 4 bases clipped from V and 3 bases from J, the junction kept 9 bases outside the gene matches. CDR1 is SGDLS and CDR2 is YYNGEE in the germline V gene. The CDR3 here is CASSQALAGEVYEQYF. The CDR3 bases are TGTGCCAGCAGCCAAGCACTAGCGGGAGAGGTCTACGAGCAGTACTTC.

This clonotype is labeled as medium-sized. The rearrangement joins TRBV12-3 or TRBV12-4 to TRBJ2-1; 11 bases map to TRBD2. V trimming: 6 bases; J trimming: 8 bases; junction bases outside the gene matches: 6. The CDR3 totals 14 residues. For the CDR3, the DNA is TGTGCCAGCAGCATAACTAGCGGGAGTGATGAGCAGTTCTTC. Translating it yields CASSITSGSDEQFF.

This clonotype was seen many times. This chain uses TRBV4-1 with TRBJ1-2; the D gene is possibly TRBD1 (6 bases). CDR1 and CDR2 (germline): MGHRA, YSYEKL. The CDR3 extends over 15 amino acids. The V gene lost 5 bases and the J gene lost 8 bases, with 21 bases spanning the gap. CDR3 amino acids: CASSEAQSRGSGYTF. CDR3 nucleotides: TGCGCCAGCAGCGAGGCCCAATCCAGGGGTTCGGGCTACACCTTC.

At least ten counts were recorded for this clonotype. V and J are TRBV5-6 and TRBJ2-2; 9 bases align to TRBD2. Trimming cost V 4 bases and J 7 bases; bases outside gene matches: 5. Germline CDR1 reads SGHDT; CDR2 reads YYEEEE. This CDR3 is built from 14 residues. CDR3 amino acids: CASSLGLAIGELFF. CDR3 bases: TGTGCCAGCAGCCTCGGACTAGCGATCGGGGAGCTGTTTTTT.

This clonotype has a count of ten or more. The chain is built from TRBV2 and TRBJ1-5; maybe TRBD1 (5 bases). The germline V gene encodes CDR1 SNHLY and CDR2 FYNNEI. V lost 1 base and J 4 bases, leaving 11 bases between the germline ends. This CDR3 has 15 amino acids. In nucleotides, the CDR3 is TGTGCCAGCAGTGAAGGGACAATCGAAAATCAGCCCCAGCATTTT. It encodes CASSEGTIENQPQHF. Supplemented by reference TRBV2 and TRBJ1-5, the full variable domain reads EPEVTQTPSHQVTQMGQEVILRCVPISNHLYFYWYRQILGQKVEFLVSFYNNEISEKSEIFDDQFSVERPDGSNFTLKIRSTKLEDSAMYFCASSEGTIENQPQHFGDGTRLSIL.

Ten or more counts support this clonotype. The chain links TRBV6-1 to TRBJ2-1, with 7 nucleotides matching TRBD2. Germline CDR1 reads MNHNS; CDR2 reads SASEGT. The CDR3 is 14 residues long. The V gene end was trimmed by 6 bases and the J gene end by 3 bases; junction bases not matched to a gene: 5. CDR3 protein: CASSPRDYYNEQFF. CDR3 nucleotide sequence: TGTGCCAGCAGCCCGAGGGACTACTACAATGAGCAGTTCTTC.

Remarks on this clonotype: Since a much larger clone is just one base distant, this may be a read error. The CDR3 DNA follows: TGTGCCAGCTCACTTTCCTACCGGGACGGCAAAGAAAAACTGTTTTTT. This encodes CASSLSYRDGKEKLFF. V usage is TRBV18 and J usage is TRBJ1-4; D possibly corresponds to TRBD1 (5 bases). This CDR3 is 16 amino acids long. Per the germline V gene, CDR1 is KGHSH and CDR2 is LQKENI. V was pared by 4 bases and J by 8 bases, with 20 bases between.

This clonotype ranks as medium-sized. The rearrangement uses TRBV28 and TRBJ2-5; possibly TRBD1 or TRBD2 for D (5 bases each). The CDR3 spans 18 residues. Germline values: CDR1 MDHEN, CDR2 SYDVKM. Trimming took off 3 bases at V and 4 bases at J, with 24 bases between the two ends. The CDR3 spells CASSLYPSFGAETETQYF. CDR3 coding DNA: TGTGCCAGCAGTTTGTACCCGAGTTTCGGGGCGGAAACAGAGACCCAGTACTTC.

The genes are TRBV2 and TRBJ2-7; D gene ambiguous. The V end was cut by 0 bases, the J end by 6 bases, with 6 bases between. Germline loops: CDR1 SNHLY, CDR2 FYNNEI. The CDR3 extends over 12 amino acids. CDR3 sequence: CASSEAITEQYF. The CDR3 DNA reads TGTGCCAGCAGTGAAGCCATTACCGAGCAGTACTTC.

There are many counts of this clonotype. The chain joins TRBV2 to TRBJ2-5; 10 bases align to TRBD1. The CDR3 runs to 15 residues. Germline V lookup: CDR1 SNHLY, CDR2 FYNNEI. The junction had 9 bases not matched to a gene; V was cut back by 6 bases and J by 5 bases. This chain's CDR3 is CASRRDRGRTETQYF. The CDR3 DNA sequence: TGTGCCAGCAGAAGGGACAGGGGAAGGACGGAGACCCAGTACTTC.

Ten or more counts support this clonotype. The chain combines TRBV5-1 with TRBJ2-1, with D possibly matching TRBD2 (7 bases). This CDR3 contains 13 residues. CDR1 is SGHRS, CDR2 YFSETQ, per germline. The V gene lost 8 bases and the J gene lost 5 bases, with 14 bases spanning the gap. The CDR3 reads CASTWGGNNEQFF. The CDR3 bases are TGCGCCAGTACGTGGGGGGGCAACAATGAGCAGTTCTTC. Drawing the rest from reference TRBV5-1 and TRBJ2-1, the complete variable domain is KAGVTQTPRYLIKTRGQQVTLSCSPISGHRSVSWYQQTPGQGLQFLFEYFSETQRNKGNFPGRFSGRQFSNSRSEMNVSTLELGDSALYLCASTWGGNNEQFFGPGTRLTVL.

Relative to its sample, this clonotype is medium-sized (0.01 to 0.1%). This chain uses TRBV7-2 with TRBJ2-5, with 7 bases fitting TRBD1. The CDR3 contains 16 residues. J was trimmed by 4 bases and V by 7 bases; bases with no gene match: 15. The V gene's germline CDR1 is SGHTA and CDR2 FQGNSA. The CDR3 bases are TGTGCCAGCAACCCAGGGGGTTCCGGCCTTTTAGAGACCCAGTACTTC. It specifies CASNPGGSGLLETQYF. Together with reference TRBV7-2 and TRBJ2-5, the CDR3 gives the full variable domain: GAGVSQSPSNKVTEKGKDVELRCDPISGHTALYWYRQSLGQGLEFLIYFQGNSAPDKSGLPSDRFSAERTGGSVSTLTIQRTQQEDSAVYLCASNPGGSGLLETQYFGPGTRLLVL.

Points on this clonotype: This sequence is one base from a far larger clone and is likely a read error. The gene calls are TRBV6-9 and TRBJ2-7, with 7 bases lining up with TRBD1. After removal of 5 bases from V and 2 bases from J, the junction contained 6 bases not matched to a gene. The germline V gene encodes CDR1 MNHGY and CDR2 SVAAGI. The CDR3 totals 14 residues. For the CDR3, the DNA is TGTGCCAGCAGTCGGGACAGTGGAACCTACGAGCAGTACTTC. Translated: CASSRDSGTYEQYF.

The chain has TRBV28 and TRBJ2-7; D remains ambiguous. Germline CDR1 and CDR2: MDHEN and SYDVKM. CDR3 length: 14 amino acids. Trimming stripped 2 bases from V and 3 bases from J, with 11 bases between. CDR3 in DNA: TGTGCCAGCAGTTTAACAGTGTGCGTCTACGAGCAGTACTTC. Amino acids: CASSLTVCVYEQYF.

A note on this clonotype: An end of the junction differs from the germline gene, which may be a read error. The chain couples TRBV4-2 to TRBJ2-7; D is uncertain. CDR3 length equals 15 residues. The V gene's germline CDR1 is LGHNA and CDR2 YNFKEQ. The CDR3 DNA follows: TGTGCCATCAGCCCACTCGGTCTCAGCTCCTACGAGCAGTACTTC. Amino acids: CAISPLGLSSYEQYF.